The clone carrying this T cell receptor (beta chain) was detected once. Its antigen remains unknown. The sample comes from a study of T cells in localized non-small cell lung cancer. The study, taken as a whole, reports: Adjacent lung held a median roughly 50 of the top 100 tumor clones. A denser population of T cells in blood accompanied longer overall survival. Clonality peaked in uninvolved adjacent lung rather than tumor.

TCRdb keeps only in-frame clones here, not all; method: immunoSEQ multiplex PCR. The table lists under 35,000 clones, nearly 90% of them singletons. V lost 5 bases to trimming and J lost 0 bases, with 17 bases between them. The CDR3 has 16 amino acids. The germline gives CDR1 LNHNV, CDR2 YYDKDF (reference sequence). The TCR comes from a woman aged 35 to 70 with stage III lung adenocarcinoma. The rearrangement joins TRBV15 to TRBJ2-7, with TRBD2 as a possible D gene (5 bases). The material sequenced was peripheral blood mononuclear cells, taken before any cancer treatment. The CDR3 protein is CATSSLVRRASYEQYF. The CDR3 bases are TGTGCCACCAGCTCCCTTGTGCGGCGGGCCTCCTACGAGCAGTACTTC. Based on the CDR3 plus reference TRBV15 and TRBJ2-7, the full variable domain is DAMVIQNPRYQVTQFGKPVTLSCSQTLNHNVMYWYQQKSSQAPKLLFHYYDKDFNNEADTPDNFQSRRPNTSFCFLDIRSPGLGDTAMYLCATSSLVRRASYEQYFGPGTRLTVT.